This T cell receptor (beta chain) comes out of a study of response to subunit inactivated influenza vaccine. TCRdb recomputed calls from the RT-PCR reads with MiXCR, one row per CDR3 protein. The sample has more than 550,000 distinct CDR3 sequences, 10% to 15% seen once. The V gene lost 10 bases and the J gene lost 0 bases, with 20 bases spanning the gap. The CDR3 totals 16 residues. Germline values: CDR1 MNHNS, CDR2 SASEGT. J is TRBJ2-3 and V is TRBV6-1; either TRBD1 or TRBD2 may fit D (5 bases each). The starting material was PBMCs from blood, obtained on the day of vaccination. This sequence originates from a man aged 45-65 years who received an inactivated influenza vaccine. The CDR3 is CANTPGPSLSTDTQYF. Here the CDR3 DNA reads TGTGCCAACACCCCGGGGCCTTCCCTTAGCACAGATACGCAGTATTTT.